The source of this T cell receptor beta chain is a study of human T cells and chemical hapten exposure. TCRdb redid the calling of the RACE reads with MiXCR, one entry per CDR3 protein. The sample yields about 65,000 distinct CDR3 sequences, about 6% seen once. As for time point: healthy volunteer bleed at 6 weeks. Unfractionated whole blood was the source from which total RNA was extracted. Ten or more counts support this clonotype. The sequenced sample consisted of whole blood. This clonotype was sampled from a female donor in good health. Some clones in this sample may be carry-over from other donors' samples.

CDR3 region: CSVGLGVGGYEQYF. The DNA of the CDR3 is TGCAGCGTTGGTTTAGGGGTAGGGGGCTACGAGCAGTACTTC. The V and J genes are TRBV29-1 and TRBJ2-7; maybe TRBD1 (6 bases). Looked up from germline, CDR1 is SQVTM and CDR2 is ANQGSEA. The CDR3 has 14 amino acids. The V end lost 4 bases, the J end lost 3 bases, and 16 bases lay between the germline ends.